This record concerns one T cell receptor beta chain sequence. Antigen specificity is unknown. TCRdb re-derived calls from the reads in MiXCR, one entry per CDR3 protein. The repertoire holds approximately 730,000 distinct CDR3 sequences, with almost 30% as singletons. These data belong to a study of T cell repertoires in cytomegalovirus infection. This specimen consisted of cultured CD8+ T cells from PBMCs, obtained from culture after CMV antigen stimulation. The sequence derives from a human donor in good health (CMV status not recorded). Some clones in this sample may be carry-over from other donors' samples.

In DNA, the CDR3 is TGCAGTGCACCACGGACAGGGACTGGGGCCAACGTCCTGACTTTC. This encodes CSAPRTGTGANVLTF. The rearrangement uses TRBV20-1 and TRBJ2-6; 8 bases match TRBD1. J gave up 2 bases and V 6 bases, and 6 bases lay outside the gene matches. The CDR3 is 15 amino acids. Germline V gene data show CDR1 as DFQATT and CDR2 as SNEGSKA (reference sequence).